This entry lists 6 T cell receptor beta chains sequenced from one sample in a study of CD8 T cells in Susac syndrome. Reverse transcription of about 0.5 to 1 ug RNA used random hexamers. TCRdb called the immunoSEQ multiplex PCR reads again in MiXCR, with one record for every CDR3 protein. The sample lists under 550,000 distinct CDR3 sequences, about 85% occurring once. The specimen was CD8+ T cells from PBMCs. Receptors originate from a human donor with multiple sclerosis.

J is TRBJ2-7 and V is TRBV5-5; no firm D call. V dropped 4 bases and J dropped 0 bases, with 17 bases sitting between them. The CDR3 loop spans 16 amino acids. Germline CDR1 SGHKS, CDR2 YYEKEE (reference sequence). The CDR3 region has the DNA TGTGCCAGCAGCCCCGGGTTATCTCAGAGCTCCTACGAGCAGTACTTC. Amino acid sequence: CASSPGLSQSSYEQYF.

V is TRBV30 and J is TRBJ2-7; D perhaps matches TRBD2 (6 bases). Germline V gene data show CDR1 as GTSNPN and CDR2 as SVGIG (reference sequence). The CDR3 length is 13 residues. The germline V and J ends were trimmed by 4 bases and 0 bases, with 10 bases remaining between them. CDR3: CAWTGGSSYEQYF. The CDR3 bases are TGTGCCTGGACAGGAGGGAGCTCCTACGAGCAGTACTTC.

This sequence joins TRBV13 and TRBJ2-1, with 9 bases identical to TRBD2. Looked up from germline, CDR1 is PRHDT and CDR2 is FYEKMQ (reference sequence). The J segment lost 12 bases and the V segment lost 4 bases, leaving 13 bases of the junction unmatched. The CDR3 loop spans 15 amino acids. CDR3 coding DNA: TGTGCCAGCAGCTCTGAGGGCGGGGGGGCTCTGAGGCAGTTCTTC. Its protein product is CASSSEGGGALRQFF.

The chain has TRBV2 and TRBJ2-2; 11 bases agree with TRBD2. Trimming took 8 bases from V and 3 from J; bases not matched to a gene: 2. Per the germline V gene, CDR1 is SNHLY and CDR2 is FYNNEI. The CDR3 runs to 14 residues. CDR3 amino acids: CASRGLADTGELFF. CDR3 nucleotides: TGTGCCAGCCGGGGACTAGCGGACACCGGGGAGCTGTTTTTT.

The gene calls are TRBV29-1 and TRBJ2-5; 11 positions match TRBD2. The germline V gene has CDR1 SQVTM and CDR2 ANQGSEA. Trimming cost V 7 bases and J 5 bases; bases outside gene matches: 12. The CDR3 covers 15 residues. The CDR3 is CSAEPLLAGEETQYF. The CDR3 nucleotides are TGCAGCGCCGAACCCCTACTAGCGGGAGAGGAGACCCAGTACTTC.

The sample holds a few counts of this clonotype. The chain employs TRBV5-5 and TRBJ1-1, with D hard to call. V gave up 0 bases and J gave up 3 bases, with 3 bases separating them. The CDR3 runs to 12 residues. The germline V gene encodes CDR1 SGHKS and CDR2 YYEKEE (reference sequence). As DNA, the CDR3 is TGTGCCAGCAGCTTGGATTACACTGAAGCTTTCTTT. This encodes CASSLDYTEAFF.